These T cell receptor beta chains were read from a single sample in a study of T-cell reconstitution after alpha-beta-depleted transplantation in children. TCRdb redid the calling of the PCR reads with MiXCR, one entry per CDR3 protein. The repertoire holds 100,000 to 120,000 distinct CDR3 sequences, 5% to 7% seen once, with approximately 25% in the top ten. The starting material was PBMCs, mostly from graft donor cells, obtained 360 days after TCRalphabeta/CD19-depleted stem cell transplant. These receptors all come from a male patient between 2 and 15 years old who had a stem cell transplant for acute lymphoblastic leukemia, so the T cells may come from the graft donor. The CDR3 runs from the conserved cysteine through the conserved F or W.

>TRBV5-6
CASSAGPPGRTDIQYF
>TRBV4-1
CASSQPTDTQYF
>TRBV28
CASSLASGRPWNEQFF
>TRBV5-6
CASSGFNGAGEFYEQYF
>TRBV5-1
CASSLILAGSTDTQYF
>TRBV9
CASSAAYGEETQYF
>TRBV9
CASSPSGGSSYEQYF
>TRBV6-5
CASSYSNSNQPQHF
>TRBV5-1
CASSSEGQFASTDTQYF
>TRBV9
CASSWGHEQFF
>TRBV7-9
CASSLHRSNEKLFF
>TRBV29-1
CSVASARGGPTDTQYF
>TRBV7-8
CASSLKGKNGYTF
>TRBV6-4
CASSPEGGPDTQYF
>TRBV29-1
CSVARFYGYTF
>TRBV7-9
CASSPTGDNEQFF
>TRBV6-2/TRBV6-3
CASSLPGQLREQYF
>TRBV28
CASSTPRGGEQYF
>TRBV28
CASSLTSPGYNEQFF
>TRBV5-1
CASSPQGASKETQYF
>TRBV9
CASSALAAPGYNEQFF
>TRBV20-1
CSAQSIAGLTGELFF
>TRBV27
CASSLLGASEKLFF
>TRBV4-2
CASSQEHSYNEQFF
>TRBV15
CATSREGYEQYF
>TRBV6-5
CASSWGIDQPQHF
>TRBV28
CASSFGQGAQLYYTEAFF
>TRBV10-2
CASSPKRGGFEQFF
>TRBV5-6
CASSSLRESLGEQYF
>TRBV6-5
CASSWSDSTYGYTF
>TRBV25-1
CASSLDKRYGYTF
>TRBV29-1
CSATGYITNTGELFF
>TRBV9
CASSGTGNYGYTF
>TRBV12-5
CASGLFPGQGFTGELFF
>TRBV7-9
CASSLGDSAKNTQYF
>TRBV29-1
CSVGGETNYGYTF
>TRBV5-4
CASSLISQETQYF
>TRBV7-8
CASSLGGTGDHEQYF
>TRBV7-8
CASSKARAKEQFF
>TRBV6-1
CASSEAEGWAQYF
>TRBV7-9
CASSLARGQTYEQYF
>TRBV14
CASSRDSRTYNEQFF
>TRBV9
CASSGLTFSTDTQYF
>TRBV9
CASSATSVRNEQYF
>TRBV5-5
CASSSPGHYEQYF
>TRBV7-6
CASSPGSGGYWGYNEEFF
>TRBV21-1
CASSKWDRGVRTEAFF
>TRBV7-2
CASSFSGTAQYEQYF
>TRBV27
CASSSPRTGRDTQYF
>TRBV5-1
CASSLEPPPPLHF
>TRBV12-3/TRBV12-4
CASSLVGRGLTDTQYF
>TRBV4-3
CASSQDGREHYYNEQFF
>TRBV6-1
CASSEVGGEFEKLFF
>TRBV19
CASSIEAFSYEQYF
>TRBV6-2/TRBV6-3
CASSYERSQVAYEQYF